This TCR beta chain was identified in a study of blood T cell repertoires in COVID-19. In germline, CDR1 is SGHDN, CDR2 FVKESK. This CDR3 spans 14 amino acids. Trimming at V came to 1 base and at J to 8 bases, leaving 2 bases not matched to a gene. In the original processing: Nucleated cell number was recorded as an estimate derived from reference gene primer amplification. Produced via immunoSEQ multiplex PCR; TCRdb's table is partial and in-frame only. From that table come the V and J calls and clone size; the DNA was used to work out D and trimming. The sample lists roughly 190,000 clones, around 84% occurring once. This clone was recorded a few times. Recruitment covered 25 or so US areas and drew participants whose ages spanned roughly 18 to 100 years. Either two negative PCRs, clearance, or symptom resolution qualified Cohort 3 donors as recovered.

The origin of this receptor is a woman aged 30 to 39 who had recovered from COVID-19. Sequenced: PBMCs or T cells enriched from blood (not recorded which). This chain uses TRBV14 with TRBJ2-1; 10 nucleotides align to TRBD1. The CDR3 sequence: CASSQGTGGYEQFF. CDR3 nucleotide sequence: TGTGCCAGCAGCCAAGGGACAGGGGGATATGAGCAGTTCTTC. Complete variable domain (other parts from reference TRBV14 and TRBJ2-1): EAGVTQFPSHSVIEKGQTVTLRCDPISGHDNLYWYRRVMGKEIKFLLHFVKESKQDESGMPNNRFLAERTGGTYSTLKVQPAELEDSGVYFCASSQGTGGYEQFFGPGTRLTVL.